The present TCR beta chain was sequenced within a study of T cell responses to AZD1222 COVID-19 vaccine. Overall study findings and caveats: Donors were chiefly white British, with a greater number of females, and clonal diversity was perhaps underestimated.

Notes on this clone: The antigen remains unidentified.

V lost 0 bases to trimming and J lost 6 bases, with 12 bases between them. The CDR3 length is 14 residues. Germline V gene data show CDR1 as SGHKS and CDR2 as YYEKEE (reference sequence). Here immunoSEQ multiplex PCR was the method, and the copy in TCRdb shows in-frame clones only, minus some. The sample carries 130,000 or so clones, more than 85% recorded once. V and J are TRBV5-5 and TRBJ1-1; no firm D call. Here the sequenced sample was peripheral blood, taken on day 0 of MenACWY control vaccination. The clonotype comes from an adult in good health. The CDR3: CASSLAIGVSEAFF. In DNA, the CDR3 is TGTGCCAGCAGCTTGGCCATCGGGGTTTCTGAAGCTTTCTTT.